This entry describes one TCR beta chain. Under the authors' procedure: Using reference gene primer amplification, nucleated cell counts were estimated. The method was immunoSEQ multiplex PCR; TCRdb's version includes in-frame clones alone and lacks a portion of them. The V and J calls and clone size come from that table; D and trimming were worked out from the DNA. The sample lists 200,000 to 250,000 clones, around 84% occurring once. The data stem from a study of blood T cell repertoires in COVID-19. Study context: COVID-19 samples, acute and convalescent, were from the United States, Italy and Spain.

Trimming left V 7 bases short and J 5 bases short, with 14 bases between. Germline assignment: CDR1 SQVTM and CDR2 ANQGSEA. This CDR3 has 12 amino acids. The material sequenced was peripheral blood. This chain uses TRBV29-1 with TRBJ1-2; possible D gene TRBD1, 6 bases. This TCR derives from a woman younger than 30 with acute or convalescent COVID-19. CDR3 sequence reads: CSAQTGPYGYTF. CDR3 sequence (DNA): TGCAGCGCGCAGACAGGCCCGTATGGCTACACCTTC.